Below, 7 T cell receptor beta chains from the same sample are listed, as sequenced in a study of blood T cell repertoires in COVID-19. Sequencing was performed with immunoSEQ multiplex PCR; in TCRdb, only in-frame clones are kept and a portion is missing. Of some 97,000 clones in the sample, approximately 90% were seen once. The sample comprised peripheral blood. These receptors were obtained from a man aged 50 to 60 with acute or convalescent COVID-19.

The rearrangement uses TRBV30 and TRBJ1-1; 10 nucleotides match TRBD1. Trimming at V came to 4 bases and at J to 4 bases, leaving 9 bases not matched to a gene. The CDR3 is 15 residues long. Germline V CDR1 and CDR2: GTSNPN, SVGIG (reference sequence). Written as DNA, the CDR3 is TGTGCCTGGAAATTTGATAGGACAGGGGGCACTGAAGCTTTCTTT. Its protein is CAWKFDRTGGTEAFF. The entire variable domain, with the rest obtained from reference TRBV30 and TRBJ1-1, is as follows: SQTIHQWPATLVQPVGSPLSLECTVEGTSNPNLYWYRQAAGRGLQLLFYSVGIGQISSEVPQNLSASRPQDRQFILSSKKLLLSDSGFYLCAWKFDRTGGTEAFFGQGTRLTVV.

The chain carries TRBV12-5 and TRBJ2-1; possible D gene TRBD2, 6 bases. This CDR3 region has 14 residues. V was shortened by 6 bases and J by 2 bases, with 11 bases between the two germline ends. Germline assignment: CDR1 LGHNT and CDR2 FRNRAP. The CDR3 protein is CASGWEVPYNEQFF. CDR3 DNA sequence: TGTGCTAGTGGCTGGGAGGTGCCCTACAATGAGCAGTTCTTC.

The chain links TRBV21-1 to TRBJ1-1. TRBV21-1 is given as a pseudogene. The CDR3 runs to 18 residues. Here the CDR3 reads CASSKYEGYREGATEAFF. The CDR3 DNA follows: TGTGCCAGCAGCAAATACGAGGGTTACAGGGAGGGTGCCACTGAAGCTTTCTTT.

This chain joins TRBV5-6 and TRBJ1-2; the match to TRBD1 covers 7 bases. V lost 1 base, J lost 6 bases, and 6 bases stayed unmatched. Germline values: CDR1 SGHDT, CDR2 YYEEEE. The CDR3 consists of 14 residues. The DNA of the CDR3 is TGTGCCAGCAGCTTGACCACAGGGGTCAATGGCTACACCTTC. The encoded protein is CASSLTTGVNGYTF.

This sequence joins TRBV25-1 and TRBJ2-3; D is perhaps TRBD1 (5 bases). The CDR3 consists of 15 residues. CDR1 is MGHDK and CDR2 is SYGVNS in the germline V gene. Trimming took off 3 bases at V and 2 bases at J, with 12 bases between the two ends. This chain's CDR3 is CASSDYRSSTDTQYF. The CDR3 DNA reads as TGTGCCAGCAGTGACTACAGGAGTTCCACAGATACGCAGTATTTT.

This chain links TRBV11-3 with TRBJ1-3; TRBD1 is a possible D gene (5 bases). The CDR3 totals 16 residues. Per germline, CDR1 SGHNT and CDR2 YENEEA. Trimming stripped 3 bases from V and 2 bases from J, with 14 bases between. The CDR3 DNA is TGTGCCAGCAGCTTTCGGATACAGGTGCCTGGAAACACCATATATTTT. This translates into CASSFRIQVPGNTIYF.

The V and J genes are TRBV6-5 and TRBJ2-2; possible D gene TRBD2, 5 bases. The V end lost 3 bases, the J end lost 6 bases, and 17 bases lay between the germline ends. From germline, CDR1 is MNHEY and CDR2 SVGAGI. The CDR3 sequence is 16 residues long. CDR3 loop: CASSYFYFGMAGELFF. The CDR3 DNA is TGTGCCAGCAGTTATTTTTATTTCGGGATGGCCGGGGAGCTGTTTTTT.